These 20 T cell receptor beta chains originate from one sample sequenced in a study of CD8 T cells in ankylosing spondylitis (dated by TCRdb to the late 2010s). Here is what the overall study found, with its caveats: Blood from ankylosing spondylitis patients appeared to be characterized by a TCR beta motif made up of eight highly homologous amino acid variants.

Library creation used 5' RACE. The instrument given in TCRdb is Illumina HiSeq 2500. TCRdb trimmed the raw reads at Q25, called clones with MiXCR and kept productive beta chains. Rows merge per CDR3 protein into single entries with the most common DNA and genes. This sample is represented by a few hundred thousand distinct CDR3 sequences; more than 15% of them were singletons. The ten largest clones take up over 0.9% of the sample. Antigen specificity for these receptors is unknown. Sequencing was done on a sample of blood, either unsorted or a sorted T cell fraction (not recorded which). Source of these receptors: a male donor with ankylosing spondylitis.

This rearrangement joins TRBV29-1 to TRBJ2-7, with 11 bases fitting TRBD1. The J segment lost 4 bases and the V segment lost 3 bases, leaving 2 bases of the junction unmatched. Germline lookup yields CDR1 SQVTM and CDR2 ANQGSEA. This CDR3 contains 13 residues. CDR3 sequence: CSVEGQGVYEQYF. For the CDR3, the DNA is TGCAGCGTTGAGGGACAGGGGGTTTACGAGCAGTACTTC.

This clonotype was found once. This rearrangement joins TRBV11-2 to TRBJ1-1; D gene ambiguous. Deletions cut 7 bases from V and 1 base from J, with 13 bases between. The CDR3 totals 14 residues. The germline V gene has CDR1 SGHAT and CDR2 FQNNGV. DNA for the CDR3: TGTGCCAGCACCCCGACCCGTCGGAACACTGAAGCTTTCTTT. It encodes CASTPTRRNTEAFF.

This clonotype was counted only a few times. The chain carries TRBV6-1 and TRBJ2-1; D may correspond to TRBD1 or TRBD2 (6 bases each). From germline, CDR1 is MNHNS and CDR2 SASEGT. V lost 8 bases and J lost 8, with 16 bases in between. The length of the CDR3 is 13 residues. The CDR3 DNA is TGTGCCAGCTTAGGGGGGTCAAGCTATGAGCAGTTCTTC. Translated, it gives CASLGGSSYEQFF.

This clonotype has a handful of counts. V gene TRBV28 combines with J gene TRBJ2-4; a weak D match, TRBD2 (6 bases). Trimming removed 5 bases from V and 6 bases from J, with 17 bases in between. The length of the CDR3 is 15 residues. Germline V lookup: CDR1 MDHEN, CDR2 SYDVKM. CDR3 nucleotide sequence: TGTGCCAGCAGTCCCGGGGTAGGTAGCGGAAACATTCAGTACTTC. Translated, it gives CASSPGVGSGNIQYF.

The table lists this clonotype with many counts. The chain has TRBV6-1 and TRBJ2-1; 11 nucleotides agree with TRBD2. V was pared by 9 bases and J by 4 bases, with 5 bases of the junction left unmatched. Per the germline V gene, CDR1 is MNHNS and CDR2 is SASEGT. The CDR3 covers 14 residues. CDR3 nucleotides: TGTGCCAGTCTAGCGGGGGGCCATTACAATGAGCAGTTCTTC. This codes for CASLAGGHYNEQFF.

This clonotype occurred many times. This chain uses TRBV20-1 with TRBJ2-1; D is unclear. The germline V and J ends were trimmed by 5 bases and 10 bases, with 15 bases remaining between them. The CDR3 contains 12 residues. Germline assignment: CDR1 DFQATT and CDR2 SNEGSKA (reference sequence). CDR3 loop: CSAAPSMREQFF. Written as DNA, the CDR3 is TGCAGTGCTGCTCCCAGTATGAGGGAGCAGTTCTTC.

This clonotype was counted a few times. The rearrangement links TRBV20-1 to TRBJ2-1; TRBD2 matches 12 bases. V lost 0 bases and J lost 4; bases outside the gene matches: 4. In germline, CDR1 is DFQATT, CDR2 SNEGSKA (reference sequence). There are 16 residues in the CDR3. The CDR3 spells CSAREASGRDYNEQFF. The CDR3 bases are TGCAGTGCTAGAGAGGCTAGCGGGAGGGATTACAATGAGCAGTTCTTC.

This clonotype has more than one count but fewer than ten. The chain couples TRBV7-3 to TRBJ2-1; 12 nucleotides align to TRBD2. The germline gives CDR1 SGHTA, CDR2 FQGTGA. V shed 4 bases, J shed 9 bases, and the junction held 10 bases outside the gene matches. The CDR3 has 16 amino acids. Here the CDR3 DNA reads TGTGCCAGCAGCTCCTACGGACTAGCGGGGCCCAGTGAGCAGTTCTTC. The encoded protein is CASSSYGLAGPSEQFF. The full variable domain, in which reference TRBV7-3 and TRBJ2-1 provide the parts outside the CDR3, is GAGVSQTPSNKVTEKGKYVELRCDPISGHTALYWYRQSLGQGPEFLIYFQGTGAADDSGLPNDRFFAVRPEGSVSTLKIQRTERGDSAVYLCASSSYGLAGPSEQFFGPGTRLTVL.

This clonotype was detected only a few times. This chain links TRBV7-9 with TRBJ1-1; D unresolved. The CDR3 consists of 15 residues. CDR1 and CDR2 from the germline V gene are SEHNR and FQNEAQ (reference sequence). V lost 5 bases and J 2 bases, leaving 15 bases between the germline ends. DNA of the CDR3: TGTGCCAGCAGCCTACAATTGACCTACAACACTGAAGCTTTCTTT. Translated: CASSLQLTYNTEAFF.

This clonotype has a handful of counts. The chain links TRBV12-3 or TRBV12-4 to TRBJ2-5; 15 positions match TRBD2. This CDR3 contains 15 residues. Trimming cost V 7 bases and J 5 bases; bases outside gene matches: 5. The CDR3 region has the DNA TGTGCCAGCACCCAAGGACTAGCGGGAGGGGAGACCCAGTACTTC. The encoded protein is CASTQGLAGGETQYF.

The chain has TRBV7-8 and TRBJ2-2; 13 bases line up with TRBD2. The CDR3 has 15 amino acids. Trimming took 6 bases from V and 8 from J; bases not matched to a gene: 6. CDR1 SGHVS and CDR2 FQNEAQ come from the germline V gene. CDR3 in amino acids: CASSYGLAGVGELFF. The CDR3 nucleotides are TGTGCCAGCAGTTACGGACTAGCGGGAGTGGGGGAGCTGTTTTTT.

The rearrangement uses TRBV6-1 and TRBJ1-6; D is possibly TRBD1 (6 bases). V was shortened by 6 bases and J by 9 bases, with 24 bases between the two germline ends. The CDR3 has 17 amino acids. Germline lookup yields CDR1 MNHNS and CDR2 SASEGT. The DNA of the CDR3 is TGTGCCAGCAGCCCCAGACAACAGGGAAGGGATGGTTCACCCCTCCACTTT. Protein sequence: CASSPRQQGRDGSPLHF.

This clonotype was counted ten times or more. The rearrangement links TRBV29-1 to TRBJ1-5, with a possible D match to TRBD1 (6 bases). Germline V lookup: CDR1 SQVTM, CDR2 ANQGSEA. V was clipped by 7 bases and J by 3 bases, with 13 bases between them. The CDR3 sequence is 13 residues long. CDR3 bases: TGCAGCGCCGTGGACAGTAACAATCAGCCCCAGCATTTT. As protein: CSAVDSNNQPQHF.

This clonotype was picked up a small number of times. The chain has TRBV20-1 and TRBJ1-5; D remains unclear. From germline, CDR1 is DFQATT and CDR2 SNEGSKA (reference sequence). The CDR3 has 14 residues. V shed 3 bases and J shed 0 bases, with 9 bases lying between them. The DNA of the CDR3 is TGCAGTGCTAGCGCTGGTAATAGCAATCAGCCCCAGCATTTT. This gives the protein CSASAGNSNQPQHF.

This clonotype was seen a handful of times. This rearrangement joins TRBV6-1 to TRBJ1-2; tentatively, D is TRBD1 (6 bases). Trimming shortened V by 5 bases and J by 5 bases, and 18 bases separated the two germline ends. This CDR3 is 15 amino acids long. Germline V gives CDR1 MNHNS, CDR2 SASEGT. CDR3: CASSPKTGLKYGYTF. The CDR3 DNA follows: TGTGCCAGCAGTCCCAAAACAGGGTTGAAGTATGGCTACACCTTC.

In this sample, this clonotype turned up a few times. This chain uses TRBV9 with TRBJ1-1, with D tentatively TRBD1 (6 bases). Trimming left V 4 bases short and J 4 bases short, with 17 bases between. The CDR3 runs to 15 residues. Per the germline V gene, CDR1 is SGDLS and CDR2 is YYNGEE. CDR3 sequence: CASSSQVGGGTEAFF. Here the CDR3 DNA reads TGTGCCAGCAGCTCGCAAGTAGGGGGGGGCACTGAAGCTTTCTTT.

V and J are TRBV12-3 or TRBV12-4 and TRBJ2-1; D gene unclear. With 3 bases removed from V and 8 bases from J, the gap between germline ends came to 5 bases. The length of the CDR3 is 11 residues. DNA for the CDR3: TGTGCCAGCAGTTTGGGCCATGAGCAGTTCTTC. This sequence encodes CASSLGHEQFF.

This chain links TRBV15 with TRBJ2-2, with TRBD1 matching 10 bases. This CDR3 comprises 17 residues. V dropped 0 bases and J dropped 2; count of bases not matched to a gene: 3. Per the germline V gene, CDR1 is LNHNV and CDR2 is YYDKDF (reference sequence). The CDR3 DNA is TGTGCCACCAGCAGAGACCCGACAGGGGGCAACACCGGGGAGCTGTTTTTT. Amino acids: CATSRDPTGGNTGELFF.

This clonotype was detected only a few times. The rearrangement uses TRBV5-1 and TRBJ1-5; 9 bases agree with TRBD1. Per germline, CDR1 SGHRS and CDR2 YFSETQ. V shed 4 bases and J 3 bases; nucleotides not matched to a gene: 5. The CDR3 sequence is 15 residues long. CDR3 loop: CASSRQGGDNQPQHF. The CDR3 coding sequence is TGCGCCAGCAGCCGACAGGGGGGAGACAATCAGCCCCAGCATTTT.

This clonotype was observed a handful of times. The gene calls are TRBV11-2 and TRBJ1-1; D call uncertain. Deletions cut 4 bases from V and 7 bases from J, with 13 bases between. CDR3 size: 13 residues. Germline loops: CDR1 SGHAT, CDR2 FQNNGV. CDR3 bases: TGTGCCAGCAGCTCCGGCAGTGGGTTTGAAGCTTTCTTT. Its translation: CASSSGSGFEAFF.